This T cell receptor (beta chain) was recorded in a study of human T cells and chemical hapten exposure. Study-wide background: The study traced per-sample TCR yield variation mainly to small differences in pooled library volumes.

The time point was: patch test 3, about 24 weeks after DPC sensitization. The treatment: therapeutic diphenylcyclopropenone sensitization with weekly scalp DPC. This CDR3 is built from 13 residues. The germline V gene has CDR1 SGHKS and CDR2 YYEKEE (reference sequence). V dropped 2 bases and J dropped 3 bases, with 9 bases sitting between them. Original methodology: A per-sample median of about 95,000 TCRs was observed, with counts ranging from about 23,224 to 700,000. TCRdb analysed the RACE reads with MiXCR anew, one entry per CDR3 protein. These V and J calls derive from TCRdb rather than the authors' analysis. The sample has approximately 80,000 distinct CDR3 sequences, 9.5% to 14% seen once; the top ten hold around 3.6%.

The sequencing here drew on whole blood, taken in connection with sensitization to the hapten diphenylcyclopropenone (DPC). The TCR sequence derives from a woman in her 50s with alopecia areata. Some clones in this sample may be carry-over from other donors' samples. This chain links TRBV5-5 with TRBJ2-7; D is unresolved. CDR3 sequence: CASSFARYYEQYF. The CDR3 DNA is TGTGCCAGCAGCTTCGCCAGGTACTACGAGCAGTACTTC.